A selection of T cell receptor beta chains follows, all from one sample in a study of CD8 T cells in Susac syndrome. TCRdb fed the immunoSEQ multiplex PCR reads into MiXCR, producing one record per CDR3 protein. Of hundreds of thousands of distinct CDR3 sequences in the sample, more than 80% were seen once. The sequenced sample consisted of CD8+ T cells from PBMCs. The source of these receptors is a human donor with multiple sclerosis. Each CDR3 is given with its conserved first and last residue. The D gene is left open where the match is weak. Only some rows state a clone size, as once, few, many or a class for expanded clones.

V,size,J,length,D,DNA,CDR3
TRBV20-1,.,TRBJ1-2,12,.,TGCAGTGCTAAATTCCAGGTCTATGGCTACACCTTC,CSAKFQVYGYTF
TRBV6-4,.,TRBJ2-3,12,TRBD2,TGTGCCATAAACCCCGGGGGGGATACGCAGTATTTT,CAINPGGDTQYF
TRBV6-1,.,TRBJ2-3,14,TRBD1,TGTGCCAGCAGTGTGTTCCAGGGGGCAGATACGCAGTATTTT,CASSVFQGADTQYF
TRBV5-1,.,TRBJ2-7,14,.,TGCGCCAGCAGCTTCCTGCAGGGGAGGGACGAGCAGTACTTC,CASSFLQGRDEQYF
TRBV30,few,TRBJ2-5,11,.,TGTGCCTGGAGTAGAGGCGAGACCCAGTACTTC,CAWSRGETQYF
TRBV2,few,TRBJ2-1,14,TRBD2,TGTGCCAGCAGTGACGGGGGGGCTATCTATGAGCAGTTCTTC,CASSDGGAIYEQFF
TRBV27,.,TRBJ2-7,15,TRBD1,TGTGCCAGCAGTTTGACAGGGCTCAATACCTACGAGCAGTACTTC,CASSLTGLNTYEQYF
TRBV6-5,.,TRBJ2-7,14,TRBD1,TGTGCCAGCATGTTACCGGGACAGGGAAACGAGCAGTACTTC,CASMLPGQGNEQYF
TRBV12-3/TRBV12-4,.,TRBJ2-2,17,.,TGTGCCAGCAGCACCGGTATGGAGCGGGTGAACACCGGGGAGCTGTTTTTT,CASSTGMERVNTGELFF
TRBV3-1,.,TRBJ2-7,16,TRBD2,TGTGCCAGCAGCCAAGATCTGGCGGGAGGGCCTGATGAGCAGTACTTC,CASSQDLAGGPDEQYF
TRBV27,once,TRBJ2-7,15,TRBD1,TGTGCCAGCAGACCCCTCGGGACAGGGGTTTACGAGCAGTACTTC,CASRPLGTGVYEQYF
TRBV3-1,once,TRBJ1-1,15,.,TGTGCCAGCAGCCCGTCGGGGGGGTTGAACACTGAAGCTTTCTTT,CASSPSGGLNTEAFF